This T cell receptor (beta chain) is from a study of cytomegalovirus exposure and HLA in healthy donors. This CDR3 has 15 amino acids. V dropped 4 bases and J dropped 6 bases, with 16 bases sitting between them. Germline values: CDR1 SGHNT, CDR2 YYREEE (reference sequence). Findings and limits, study-wide: A later analysis appeared to link common viral pathogens to several of the most significant clusters. CMV serostatus was the sole immune exposure information available. V- and J-gene trimming in TCR beta was tied to a missense DCLRE1C variant by an analysis performed later.

In regard to this clone: Its specificity is not known.

The PCR used 60 Vbeta and 13 Jbeta primers. As processed by the authors: The authors later counted roughly 77 million unique TCR beta chains, around 9.9 million of them shared. Some clones are missing from TCRdb's copy, which holds only in-frame ones; the method was immunoSEQ multiplex PCR. From that table come the V and J calls and clone size; the DNA was used to work out D and trimming. Of roughly 200,000 clones in the sample, 80% were seen once. This receptor was obtained from a boy aged 5-17 years in good health and CMV-seronegative. The V call is TRBV5-4, the J call TRBJ1-4, with D perhaps TRBD1 (6 bases). Sequenced material: PBMCs. CDR3 residues: CASSPEGGSHEKLFF. CDR3 nucleotide sequence: TGTGCCAGCAGCCCTGAGGGGGGGAGTCATGAAAAACTGTTTTTT.